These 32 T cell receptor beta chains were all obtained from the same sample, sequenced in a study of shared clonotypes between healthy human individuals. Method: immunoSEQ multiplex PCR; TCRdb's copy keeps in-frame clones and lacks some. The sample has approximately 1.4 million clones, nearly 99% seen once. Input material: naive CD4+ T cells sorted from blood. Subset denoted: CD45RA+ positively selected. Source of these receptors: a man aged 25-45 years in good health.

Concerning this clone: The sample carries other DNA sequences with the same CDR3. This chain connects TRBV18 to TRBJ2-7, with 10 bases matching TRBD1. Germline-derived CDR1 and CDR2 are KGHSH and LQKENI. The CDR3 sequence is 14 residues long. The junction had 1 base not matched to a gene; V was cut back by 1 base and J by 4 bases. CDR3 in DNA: TGTGCCAGCTCACCACGGGACAGGGGTTACGAGCAGTACTTC. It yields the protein CASSPRDRGYEQYF. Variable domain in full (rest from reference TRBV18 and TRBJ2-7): NAGVMQNPRHLVRRRGQEARLRCSPMKGHSHVYWYRQLPEEGLKFMVYLQKENIIDESGMPKERFSAEFPKEGPSILRIQQVVRGDSAAYFCASSPRDRGYEQYFGPGTRLTVT.

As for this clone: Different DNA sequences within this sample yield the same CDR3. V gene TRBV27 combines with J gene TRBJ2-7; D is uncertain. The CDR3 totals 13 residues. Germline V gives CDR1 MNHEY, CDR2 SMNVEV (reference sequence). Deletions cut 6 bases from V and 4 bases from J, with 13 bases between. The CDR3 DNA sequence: TGTGCCAGCAGCCCACCTGGGCCTTACGAGCAGTACTTC. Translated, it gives CASSPPGPYEQYF.

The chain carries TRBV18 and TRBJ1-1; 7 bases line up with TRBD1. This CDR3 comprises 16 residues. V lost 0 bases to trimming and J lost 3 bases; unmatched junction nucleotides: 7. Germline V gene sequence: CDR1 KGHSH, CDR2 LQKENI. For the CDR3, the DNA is TGTGCCAGCTCACCACCCCGACAGGGAATGGACACTGAAGCTTTCTTT. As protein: CASSPPRQGMDTEAFF.

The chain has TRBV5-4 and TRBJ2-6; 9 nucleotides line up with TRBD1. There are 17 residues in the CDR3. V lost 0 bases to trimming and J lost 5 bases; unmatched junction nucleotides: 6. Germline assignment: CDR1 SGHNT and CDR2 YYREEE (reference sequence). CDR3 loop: CASSLEYRGRRANVLTF. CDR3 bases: TGTGCCAGCAGCTTGGAATACAGGGGGCGACGGGCCAACGTCCTGACTTTC.

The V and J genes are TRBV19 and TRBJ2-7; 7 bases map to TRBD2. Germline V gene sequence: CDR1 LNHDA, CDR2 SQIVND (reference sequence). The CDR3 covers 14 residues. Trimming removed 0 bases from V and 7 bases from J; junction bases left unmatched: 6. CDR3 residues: CASSIEWTRSEQYF. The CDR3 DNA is TGTGCCAGTAGTATAGAGTGGACTAGGAGTGAGCAGTACTTC.

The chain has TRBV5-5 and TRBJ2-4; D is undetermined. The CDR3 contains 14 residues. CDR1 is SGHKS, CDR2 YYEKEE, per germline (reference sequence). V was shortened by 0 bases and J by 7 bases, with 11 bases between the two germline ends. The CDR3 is CASSLVGVLNIQYF. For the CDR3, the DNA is TGTGCCAGCAGCTTGGTTGGGGTCCTGAACATTCAGTACTTC.

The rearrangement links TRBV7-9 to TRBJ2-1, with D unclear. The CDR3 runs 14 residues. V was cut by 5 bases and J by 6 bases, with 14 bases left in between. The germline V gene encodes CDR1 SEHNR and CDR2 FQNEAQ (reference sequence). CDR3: CASSPHPLGNEQFF. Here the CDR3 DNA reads TGTGCCAGCAGCCCTCACCCACTCGGCAATGAGCAGTTCTTC.

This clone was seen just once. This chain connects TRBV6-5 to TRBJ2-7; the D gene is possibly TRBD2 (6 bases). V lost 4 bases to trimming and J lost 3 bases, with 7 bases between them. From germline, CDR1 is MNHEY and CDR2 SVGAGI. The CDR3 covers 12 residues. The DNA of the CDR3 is TGTGCCAGCAGTTTGGACTACTACGAGCAGTACTTC. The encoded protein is CASSLDYYEQYF.

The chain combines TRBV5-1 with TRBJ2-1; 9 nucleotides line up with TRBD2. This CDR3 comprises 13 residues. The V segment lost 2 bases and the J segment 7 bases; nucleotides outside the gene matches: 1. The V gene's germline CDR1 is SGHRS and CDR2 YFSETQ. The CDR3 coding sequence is TGCGCCAGCAGCTTCGGACTAGCGAATGAGCAGTTCTTC. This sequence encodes CASSFGLANEQFF.

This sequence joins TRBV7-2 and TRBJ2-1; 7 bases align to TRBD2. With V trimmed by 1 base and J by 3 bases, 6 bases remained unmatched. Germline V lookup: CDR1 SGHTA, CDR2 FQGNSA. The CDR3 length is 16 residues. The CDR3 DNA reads TGTGCCAGCAGCTTAGTTCTCGGACTAGACTACAATGAGCAGTTCTTC. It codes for CASSLVLGLDYNEQFF.

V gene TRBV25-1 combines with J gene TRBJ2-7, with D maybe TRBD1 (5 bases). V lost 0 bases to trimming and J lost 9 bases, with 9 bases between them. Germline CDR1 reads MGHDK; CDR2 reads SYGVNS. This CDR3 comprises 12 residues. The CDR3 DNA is TGTGCCAGCAGTGAATATTGGGGCGGGCAGTACTTC. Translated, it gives CASSEYWGGQYF.

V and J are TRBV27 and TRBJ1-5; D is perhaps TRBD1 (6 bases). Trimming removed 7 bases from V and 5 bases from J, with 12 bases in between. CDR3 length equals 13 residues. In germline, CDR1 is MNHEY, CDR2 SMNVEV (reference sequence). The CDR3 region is CASKGGPDQPQHF. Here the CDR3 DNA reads TGTGCCAGCAAGGGGGGGCCGGATCAGCCCCAGCATTTT.

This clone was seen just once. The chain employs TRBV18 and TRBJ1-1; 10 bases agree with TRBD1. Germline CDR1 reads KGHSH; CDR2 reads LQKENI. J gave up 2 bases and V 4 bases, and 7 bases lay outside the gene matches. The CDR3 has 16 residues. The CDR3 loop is CASSLDRGRVNTEAFF. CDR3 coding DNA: TGTGCCAGCTCACTAGACAGGGGGCGGGTAAACACTGAAGCTTTCTTT.

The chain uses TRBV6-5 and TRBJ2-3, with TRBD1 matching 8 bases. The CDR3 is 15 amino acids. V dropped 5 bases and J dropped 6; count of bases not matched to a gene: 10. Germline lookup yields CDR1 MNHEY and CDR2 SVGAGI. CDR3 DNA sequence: TGTGCCAGCAGTCTCACAGGGGGGTTGTGGGATACGCAGTATTTT. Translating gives CASSLTGGLWDTQYF.

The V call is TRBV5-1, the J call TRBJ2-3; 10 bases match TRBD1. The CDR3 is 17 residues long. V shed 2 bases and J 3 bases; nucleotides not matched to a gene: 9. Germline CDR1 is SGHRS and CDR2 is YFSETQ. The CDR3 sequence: CASSFYRDRGSTDTQYF. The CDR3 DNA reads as TGCGCCAGCAGCTTTTACCGGGACAGGGGCAGTACAGATACGCAGTATTTT.

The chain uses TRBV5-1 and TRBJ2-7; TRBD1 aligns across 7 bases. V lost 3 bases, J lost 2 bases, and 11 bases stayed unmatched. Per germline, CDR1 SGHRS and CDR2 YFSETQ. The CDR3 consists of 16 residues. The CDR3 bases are TGCGCCAGCAGCTCAGTTCCGGGACAGTTTACCTACGAGCAGTACTTC. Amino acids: CASSSVPGQFTYEQYF.

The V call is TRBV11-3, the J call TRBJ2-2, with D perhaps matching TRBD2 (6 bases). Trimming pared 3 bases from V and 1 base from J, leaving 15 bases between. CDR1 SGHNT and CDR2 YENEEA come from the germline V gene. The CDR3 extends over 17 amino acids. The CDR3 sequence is CASSLLGVAVNTGELFF. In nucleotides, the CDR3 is TGTGCCAGCAGCTTGCTCGGGGTAGCGGTGAACACCGGGGAGCTGTTTTTT.

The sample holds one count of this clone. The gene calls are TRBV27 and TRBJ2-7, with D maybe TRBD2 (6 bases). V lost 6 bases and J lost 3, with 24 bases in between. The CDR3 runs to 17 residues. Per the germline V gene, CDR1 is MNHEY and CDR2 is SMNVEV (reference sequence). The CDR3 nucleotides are TGTGCCAGCAGCTCCCTCCCCGGGAGAACCTTACACTACGAGCAGTACTTC. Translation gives CASSSLPGRTLHYEQYF.

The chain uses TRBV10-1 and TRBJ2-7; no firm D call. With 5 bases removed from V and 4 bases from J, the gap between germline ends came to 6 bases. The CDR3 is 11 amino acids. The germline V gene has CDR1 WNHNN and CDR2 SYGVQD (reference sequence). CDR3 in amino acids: CASSNLYEQYF. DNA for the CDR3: TGCGCCAGCAGTAATCTGTACGAGCAGTACTTC.

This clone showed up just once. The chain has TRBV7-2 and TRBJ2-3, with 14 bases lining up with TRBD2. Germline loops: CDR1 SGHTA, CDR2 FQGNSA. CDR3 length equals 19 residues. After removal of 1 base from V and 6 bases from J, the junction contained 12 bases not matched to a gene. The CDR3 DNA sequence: TGTGCCAGCAGCTTAGATCTGACTAGCGGGAGGGCTCTCGGGGATACGCAGTATTTT. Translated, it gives CASSLDLTSGRALGDTQYF.

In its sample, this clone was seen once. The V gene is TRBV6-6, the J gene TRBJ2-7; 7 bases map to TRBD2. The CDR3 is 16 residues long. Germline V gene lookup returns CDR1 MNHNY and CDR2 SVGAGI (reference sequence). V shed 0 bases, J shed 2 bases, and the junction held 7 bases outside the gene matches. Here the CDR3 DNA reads TGTGCCAGCAGTTACTCTCGGGCTAGCGGTACCTACGAGCAGTACTTC. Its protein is CASSYSRASGTYEQYF.

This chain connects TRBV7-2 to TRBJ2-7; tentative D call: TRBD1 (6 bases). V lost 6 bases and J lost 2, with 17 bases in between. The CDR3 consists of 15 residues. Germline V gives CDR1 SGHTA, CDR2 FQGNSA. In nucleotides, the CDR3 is TGTGCCAGCAGTCGAGGAGGACAGTCGGCCTACGAGCAGTACTTC. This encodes CASSRGGQSAYEQYF.

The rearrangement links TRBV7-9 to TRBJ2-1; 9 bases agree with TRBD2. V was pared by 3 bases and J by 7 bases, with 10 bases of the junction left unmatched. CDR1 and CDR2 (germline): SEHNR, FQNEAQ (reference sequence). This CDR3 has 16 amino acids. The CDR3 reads CASSLGVAGVENEQFF. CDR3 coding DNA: TGTGCCAGCAGCTTGGGAGTAGCGGGAGTGGAGAATGAGCAGTTCTTC.

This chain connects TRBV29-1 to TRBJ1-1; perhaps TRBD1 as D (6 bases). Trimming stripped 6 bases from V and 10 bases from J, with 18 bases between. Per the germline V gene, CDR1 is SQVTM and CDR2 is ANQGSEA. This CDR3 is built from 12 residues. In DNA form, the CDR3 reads TGCAGCGTACCCGACCCAGGGGTGCCAGCTTTCTTT. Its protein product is CSVPDPGVPAFF.

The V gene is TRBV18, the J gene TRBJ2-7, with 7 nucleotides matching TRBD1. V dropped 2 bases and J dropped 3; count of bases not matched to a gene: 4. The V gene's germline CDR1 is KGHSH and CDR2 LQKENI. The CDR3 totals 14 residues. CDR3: CASSPKGAGYEQYF. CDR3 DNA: TGTGCCAGCTCACCAAAGGGGGCGGGCTACGAGCAGTACTTC.

The CDR3 DNA follows: TGTGCCAGCAGCGCGACCCCAGACAGCTTCTCTGGAAACACCATATATTTT. Residues: CASSATPDSFSGNTIYF. V usage is TRBV9 and J usage is TRBJ1-3; TRBD1 might be the D (5 bases). Germline V gives CDR1 SGDLS, CDR2 YYNGEE. The CDR3 contains 17 residues. V lost 3 bases, J lost 0 bases, and 16 bases lay in between.

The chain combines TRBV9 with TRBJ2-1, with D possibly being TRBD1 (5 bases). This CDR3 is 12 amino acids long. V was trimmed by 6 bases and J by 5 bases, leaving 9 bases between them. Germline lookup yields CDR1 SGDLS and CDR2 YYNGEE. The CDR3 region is CASIGQNNEQFF. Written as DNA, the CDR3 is TGTGCCAGCATCGGACAAAACAATGAGCAGTTCTTC. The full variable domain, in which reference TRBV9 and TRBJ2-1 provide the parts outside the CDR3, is DSGVTQTPKHLITATGQRVTLRCSPRSGDLSVYWYQQSLDQGLQFLIQYYNGEERAKGNILERFSAQQFPDLHSELNLSSLELGDSALYFCASIGQNNEQFFGPGTRLTVL.

CDR3 loop: CASSVEGDSGNTIYF. As DNA, the CDR3 is TGTGCCAGCAGCGTAGAAGGTGACTCTGGAAACACCATATATTTT. This chain uses TRBV9 with TRBJ1-3; D is uncertain. This CDR3 region has 15 residues. V shed 0 bases and J shed 0 bases, with 7 bases lying between them. Germline CDR1 reads SGDLS; CDR2 reads YYNGEE.

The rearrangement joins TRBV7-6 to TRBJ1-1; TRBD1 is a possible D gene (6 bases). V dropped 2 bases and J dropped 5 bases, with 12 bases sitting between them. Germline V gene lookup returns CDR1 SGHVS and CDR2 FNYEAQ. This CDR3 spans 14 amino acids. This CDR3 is CASSLTDRRTEAFF. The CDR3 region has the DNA TGTGCCAGCAGCTTAACGGACAGAAGGACTGAAGCTTTCTTT.

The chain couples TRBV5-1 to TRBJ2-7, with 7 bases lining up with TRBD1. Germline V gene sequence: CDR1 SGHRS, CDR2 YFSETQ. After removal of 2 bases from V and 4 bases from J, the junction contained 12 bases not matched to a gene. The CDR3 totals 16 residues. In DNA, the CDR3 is TGCGCCAGCAGCTTTGGCTTAACAGGGGCCGTGTACGAGCAGTACTTC. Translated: CASSFGLTGAVYEQYF. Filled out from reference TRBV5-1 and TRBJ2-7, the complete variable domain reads KAGVTQTPRYLIKTRGQQVTLSCSPISGHRSVSWYQQTPGQGLQFLFEYFSETQRNKGNFPGRFSGRQFSNSRSEMNVSTLELGDSALYLCASSFGLTGAVYEQYFGPGTRLTVT.

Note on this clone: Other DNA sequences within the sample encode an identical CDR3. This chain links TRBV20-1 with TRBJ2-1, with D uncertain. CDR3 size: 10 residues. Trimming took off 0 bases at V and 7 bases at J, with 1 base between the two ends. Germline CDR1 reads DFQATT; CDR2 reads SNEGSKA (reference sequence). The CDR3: CSARDNEQFF. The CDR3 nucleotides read TGCAGTGCTAGAGATAATGAGCAGTTCTTC.

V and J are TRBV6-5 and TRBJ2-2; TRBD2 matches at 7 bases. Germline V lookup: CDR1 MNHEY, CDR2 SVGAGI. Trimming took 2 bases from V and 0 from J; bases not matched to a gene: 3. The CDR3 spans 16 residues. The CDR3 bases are TGTGCCAGCAGTTACCTCAGCGGGGCGAACACCGGGGAGCTGTTTTTT. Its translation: CASSYLSGANTGELFF.